These 26 T cell receptor beta chains came from one sample sequenced in a study of breast tumors, draining lymph nodes, adjacent tissues. MiXCR, run by TCRdb on the multiplex PCR reads, gives a single entry per CDR3 protein. The sample shows some 49,000 distinct CDR3 sequences, more than 20% of them seen only once. Sequenced input: breast tumor tissue. All receptors derive from a female donor with breast cancer. Some clones in this sample may be carry-over from other donors' samples.

Sample share makes this clonotype medium-sized. CDR3 in amino acids: CASSESGPTRREQYF. Here the CDR3 DNA reads TGTGCCAGCAGTGAGAGTGGCCCGACGCGCAGAGAGCAGTACTTC. V is TRBV6-1 and J is TRBJ2-7, with D uncertain. Germline V lookup: CDR1 MNHNS, CDR2 SASEGT. Trimming removed 3 bases at V and 7 bases at J, with 19 bases between. This CDR3 has 15 residues.

About this clonotype itself: A much larger clone lies one base from this, so it may be a read error. The rearrangement links TRBV7-9 to TRBJ1-5, with 9 bases fitting TRBD1. The V gene end was trimmed by 5 bases and the J gene end by 3 bases; junction bases not matched to a gene: 11. Germline CDR1 reads SEHNR; CDR2 reads FQNEAQ (reference sequence). The CDR3 covers 17 residues. For the CDR3, the DNA is TGTGCCAGCAGCCTCCGGGACAGGGTATTTAACAATCAGCCCCAGCATTTT. Amino acids: CASSLRDRVFNNQPQHF.

This clonotype has ten or more counts. J is TRBJ1-5 and V is TRBV27; D gene uncertain. The CDR3 length is 13 residues. CDR1 and CDR2 from the germline V gene are MNHEY and SMNVEV (reference sequence). The V end was cut by 6 bases, the J end by 5 bases, with 11 bases between. CDR3 bases: TGTGCCAGCAGCCCCGGTATGTATCAGCCCCAGCATTTT. Translation gives CASSPGMYQPQHF.

Turning to this clonotype: This may arise from a read error, as a much more abundant clone is one base away. The CDR3 sequence is CASSLVSGGITGELFF. CDR3 nucleotide sequence: TGCGCCAGCAGCTTGGTGTCAGGGGGCATCACCGGGGAGCTGTTTTTT. This chain joins TRBV5-1 and TRBJ2-2, with 8 bases lining up with TRBD1. The germline gives CDR1 SGHRS, CDR2 YFSETQ. The CDR3 runs to 16 residues. Germline trimming cut 0 bases from V and 4 bases from J; bases unmatched to any gene: 5.

This clonotype was seen repeatedly, ten times or more. The V call is TRBV5-1, the J call TRBJ1-4; a possible D gene is TRBD1 (5 bases). Germline V gene lookup returns CDR1 SGHRS and CDR2 YFSETQ. The V end lost 1 base, the J end lost 6 bases, and 13 bases lay between the germline ends. The CDR3 is 15 amino acids. CDR3 sequence reads: CASSLRQGVDEKLFF. The CDR3 DNA is TGCGCCAGCAGCTTGCGTCAGGGAGTAGATGAAAAACTGTTTTTT.

CDR3 amino acids: CASSYSASAIEGDTQYF. CDR3 coding DNA: TGTGCCAGCAGTTACTCCGCTAGCGCTATCGAGGGAGATACGCAGTATTTT. The rearrangement joins TRBV6-5 to TRBJ2-3; D is possibly TRBD2 (6 bases). Germline assignment: CDR1 MNHEY and CDR2 SVGAGI. This CDR3 region has 17 residues. V shed 0 bases and J shed 5 bases, with 18 bases lying between them.

This clonotype was seen ten or more times. This chain connects TRBV10-3 to TRBJ2-4, with 8 bases fitting TRBD1. V trimming: 3 bases; J trimming: 12 bases; junction bases outside the gene matches: 10. This CDR3 region has 14 residues. Looked up from germline, CDR1 is ENHRY and CDR2 is SYGVKD. The CDR3 here is CAISDSGGAFPQYF. The CDR3 DNA sequence: TGTGCCATCAGTGACTCAGGGGGCGCGTTCCCTCAGTACTTC.

With respect to this clonotype: A much larger clone differs from this one at a single base, so this may be a read error. The V and J genes are TRBV6-1 and TRBJ2-1, with D tentatively TRBD2 (6 bases). There are 15 residues in the CDR3. In germline, CDR1 is MNHNS, CDR2 SASEGT. CDR3 sequence (DNA): TGTGCCAGCACCGAGACTAGTATTCGGGCCAATGAGCAGCTCTTC. The encoded protein is CASTETSIRANEQLF.

Relative to its sample, this clonotype is large. The chain uses TRBV5-6 and TRBJ1-3; TRBD1 aligns across 7 bases. The junction had 2 bases not matched to a gene; V was cut back by 0 bases and J by 2 bases. Looked up from germline, CDR1 is SGHDT and CDR2 is YYEEEE. CDR3 length equals 15 residues. The CDR3 sequence is CASSLGQGAGNTIYF. The CDR3 nucleotides are TGTGCCAGCAGCTTGGGACAGGGAGCTGGAAACACCATATATTTT.

In this sample, this clonotype turned up many times. This chain uses TRBV7-8 with TRBJ2-3; TRBD1 is a possible D gene (6 bases). Germline V gene data show CDR1 as SGHVS and CDR2 as FQNEAQ. The CDR3 consists of 14 residues. Trimming took off 1 base at V and 2 bases at J, with 7 bases between the two ends. The CDR3 sequence is CASSLDRATDTQYF. The CDR3 DNA reads as TGTGCCAGCAGCTTAGACAGGGCCACAGATACGCAGTATTTT. The entire variable domain, with the rest obtained from reference TRBV7-8 and TRBJ2-3, is as follows: GAGVSQSPRYKVAKRGQDVALRCDPISGHVSLFWYQQALGQGPEFLTYFQNEAQLDKSGLPSDRFFAERPEGSVSTLKIQRTQQEDSAVYLCASSLDRATDTQYFGPGTRLTVL.

This clonotype came up many times. The chain carries TRBV2 and TRBJ2-6, with 12 nucleotides matching TRBD1. J gave up 3 bases and V 7 bases, and 7 bases lay outside the gene matches. CDR1 SNHLY and CDR2 FYNNEI come from the germline V gene. The CDR3 totals 17 residues. CDR3 nucleotide sequence: TGTGCCAGCACCGGGACAGGGGGCCGTAGTGGGGCCAACGTCCTGACTTTC. Its protein is CASTGTGGRSGANVLTF. The full variable domain, its missing parts supplied by reference TRBV2 and TRBJ2-6, is EPEVTQTPSHQVTQMGQEVILRCVPISNHLYFYWYRQILGQKVEFLVSFYNNEISEKSEIFDDQFSVERPDGSNFTLKIRSTKLEDSAMYFCASTGTGGRSGANVLTFGAGSRLTVL.

V is TRBV6-6 and J is TRBJ1-1, with 8 nucleotides matching TRBD1. Looked up from germline, CDR1 is MNHNY and CDR2 is SVGAGI (reference sequence). The V gene end was trimmed by 4 bases and the J gene end by 4 bases; junction bases not matched to a gene: 2. The CDR3 is made up of 13 amino acids. The CDR3 bases are TGTGCCAGCAGTTGGGACAGGTCCACTGAAGCTTTCTTT. Translation gives CASSWDRSTEAFF.

The table lists this clonotype with many counts. The rearrangement links TRBV29-1 to TRBJ2-7; TRBD2 is a possible D gene (5 bases). The germline V gene encodes CDR1 SQVTM and CDR2 ANQGSEA. The CDR3 is 13 amino acids. The V gene lost 0 bases and the J gene lost 5 bases, with 11 bases spanning the gap. The CDR3 bases are TGCAGCGTTGAAGATCGGGGTCGTAACGAGCAGTACTTC. Its protein is CSVEDRGRNEQYF.

The J gene is TRBJ2-3, the V gene TRBV30; D is ambiguous. The germline CDR1 and CDR2 sequences are GTSNPN and SVGIG (reference sequence). This CDR3 is 15 amino acids long. With 3 bases removed from V and 1 base from J, the gap between germline ends came to 14 bases. CDR3: CAWSRALWGTDTQYF. The CDR3 DNA reads TGTGCCTGGAGCCGGGCCCTTTGGGGCACAGATACGCAGTATTTT. Full variable domain (outside the CDR3, taken from reference TRBV30 and TRBJ2-3): SQTIHQWPATLVQPVGSPLSLECTVEGTSNPNLYWYRQAAGRGLQLLFYSVGIGQISSEVPQNLSASRPQDRQFILSSKKLLLSDSGFYLCAWSRALWGTDTQYFGPGTRLTVL.

This clonotype occurred many times. The rearrangement uses TRBV27 and TRBJ2-2; 10 bases are shared with TRBD1. Trimming at V came to 6 bases and at J to 6 bases, leaving 7 bases not matched to a gene. In germline, CDR1 is MNHEY, CDR2 SMNVEV (reference sequence). CDR3 length: 15 amino acids. Here the CDR3 reads CASRLDRGRPGELFF. DNA of the CDR3: TGTGCCAGCAGACTCGACAGGGGGCGCCCCGGGGAGCTGTTTTTT.

At least ten counts were recorded for this clonotype. The chain employs TRBV12-3 or TRBV12-4 and TRBJ2-1; 12 nucleotides agree with TRBD2. The CDR3 covers 21 residues. The J segment lost 7 bases and the V segment lost 5 bases, leaving 24 bases of the junction unmatched. CDR3 sequence: CASSPQHGLAGIEVLKNEQFF. The CDR3 DNA follows: TGTGCCAGCAGTCCGCAACATGGACTAGCGGGAATTGAAGTTCTTAAGAATGAGCAGTTCTTC.

This clonotype came up a few times. The rearrangement uses TRBV19 and TRBJ2-2, with TRBD1 matching over 7 bases. Germline values: CDR1 LNHDA, CDR2 SQIVND (reference sequence). V lost 5 bases to trimming and J lost 4 bases; unmatched junction nucleotides: 4. The CDR3 sequence is 14 residues long. CDR3 coding DNA: TGTGCCAGTAGTCGACAGGGTGGCACCGGGGAGCTGTTTTTT. Translated: CASSRQGGTGELFF. Supplemented by reference TRBV19 and TRBJ2-2, the full variable domain reads DGGITQSPKYLFRKEGQNVTLSCEQNLNHDAMYWYRQDPGQGLRLIYYSQIVNDFQKGDIAEGYSVSREKKESFPLTVTSAQKNPTAFYLCASSRQGGTGELFFGEGSRLTVL.

The sample holds many counts of this clonotype. The V call is TRBV6-1, the J call TRBJ2-1, with TRBD2 matching 9 bases. Looked up from germline, CDR1 is MNHNS and CDR2 is SASEGT. Germline trimming cut 3 bases from V and 4 bases from J; bases unmatched to any gene: 1. The CDR3 consists of 14 residues. The CDR3 sequence is CASSDAGGYNEQFF. Written as DNA, the CDR3 is TGTGCCAGCAGTGACGCGGGAGGGTACAATGAGCAGTTCTTC.

This clonotype appeared many times. The gene calls are TRBV27 and TRBJ1-6; D is ambiguous. Germline V CDR1 and CDR2: MNHEY, SMNVEV (reference sequence). Trimming left V 6 bases short and J 0 bases short, with 9 bases between. This CDR3 spans 15 amino acids. The chain's CDR3 is CASRPSSSYNSPLHF. Written as DNA, the CDR3 is TGTGCCAGCAGGCCGAGTAGCTCCTATAATTCACCCCTCCACTTT.

This clonotype was recorded at least ten times. The gene calls are TRBV5-1 and TRBJ2-3; D ambiguous. Germline V lookup: CDR1 SGHRS, CDR2 YFSETQ. Trimming pared 4 bases from V and 2 bases from J, leaving 8 bases between. The CDR3 is 13 residues long. The CDR3 sequence: CASSVIHTDTQYF. The CDR3, as DNA: TGCGCCAGCAGCGTAATACACACAGATACGCAGTATTTT.

CDR3 nucleotides: TGTGCCAGCCTCTCGTACTGGGGCGCCCAAGAGACCCAGTACTTC. Translating gives CASLSYWGAQETQYF. The rearrangement links TRBV27 to TRBJ2-5; D perhaps matches TRBD1 (5 bases). The CDR3 is 15 residues long. From germline, CDR1 is MNHEY and CDR2 SMNVEV (reference sequence). Trimming took 8 bases from V and 1 from J, leaving 17 bases between them.

This clonotype was detected many times. The rearrangement joins TRBV11-3 to TRBJ2-2, with TRBD2 matching 10 bases. Germline lookup yields CDR1 SGHNT and CDR2 YENEEA. The V gene end was trimmed by 4 bases and the J gene end by 6 bases; junction bases not matched to a gene: 5. The CDR3 is made up of 15 amino acids. As DNA, the CDR3 is TGTGCCAGCAGCTCGGGGACTAGCGTCGCCGGGGAGCTGTTTTTT. Translating it yields CASSSGTSVAGELFF.

As concerns this clonotype: Being one base from a much bigger clone, this may be a read error. The rearrangement joins TRBV2 to TRBJ2-5, with TRBD1 identical over 9 bases. CDR1 is SNHLY and CDR2 is FYNNEI in the germline V gene. The length of the CDR3 is 14 residues. CDR3 amino acids: CACRAPQGAETQYF. The CDR3 DNA follows: TGTGCCTGCAGAGCGCCACAGGGGGCGGAGACCCAGTACTTC.

In this sample, this clonotype turned up many times. CDR3 bases: TGTGCCAGCAGCCCCCTCACGGCAGGAGGGCGAGGCTACACCTTC. Its translation is CASSPLTAGGRGYTF. J is TRBJ1-2 and V is TRBV9; D gene unclear. Deletions cut 4 bases from V and 8 bases from J, with 21 bases between. Per the germline V gene, CDR1 is SGDLS and CDR2 is YYNGEE. The CDR3 sequence is 15 residues long. The full variable domain, completed using reference TRBV9 and TRBJ1-2, is DSGVTQTPKHLITATGQRVTLRCSPRSGDLSVYWYQQSLDQGLQFLIQYYNGEERAKGNILERFSAQQFPDLHSELNLSSLELGDSALYFCASSPLTAGGRGYTFGSGTRLTVV.

This chain connects TRBV5-4 to TRBJ2-3; D is perhaps TRBD1 (8 bases). CDR1 is SGHNT and CDR2 is YYREEE in the germline V gene (reference sequence). V lost 4 bases and J 2 bases, leaving 17 bases between the germline ends. The CDR3 consists of 16 residues. DNA of the CDR3: TGTGCCAGCAGCGAACTACAGGGGGGGGTCACAGATACGCAGTATTTT. Amino acid sequence: CASSELQGGVTDTQYF.

This clonotype was recorded at least ten times. This chain joins TRBV19 and TRBJ1-2; 9 nucleotides align to TRBD1. The CDR3 consists of 16 residues. Per the germline V gene, CDR1 is LNHDA and CDR2 is SQIVND (reference sequence). J was trimmed by 1 base and V by 7 bases; bases with no gene match: 10. CDR3 sequence (DNA): TGTGCCAGTAACCCGTTCCCGGGACAGGGTAACTATGGCTACACCTTC. Its protein is CASNPFPGQGNYGYTF.